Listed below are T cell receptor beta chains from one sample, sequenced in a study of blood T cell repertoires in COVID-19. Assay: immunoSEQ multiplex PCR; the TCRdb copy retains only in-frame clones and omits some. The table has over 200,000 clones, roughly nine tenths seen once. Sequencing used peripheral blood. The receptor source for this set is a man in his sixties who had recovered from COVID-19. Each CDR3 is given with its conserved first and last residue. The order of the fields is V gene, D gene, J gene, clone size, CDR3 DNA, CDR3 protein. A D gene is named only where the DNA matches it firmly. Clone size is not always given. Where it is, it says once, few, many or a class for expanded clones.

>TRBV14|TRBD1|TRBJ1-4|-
TGTGCCAGCAGCCAAGATAAGGGGACAGGGGGGACTTTTGGTGAAAAACTGTTTTTT
CASSQDKGTGGTFGEKLFF
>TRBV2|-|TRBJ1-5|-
TGTGCCAGCAGTGACAGTTATAGCAATCAGCCCCAGCATTTT
CASSDSYSNQPQHF
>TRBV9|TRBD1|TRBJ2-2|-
TGTGCCAGCAGCCTGGACAGGGTCACCGGGGAGCTGTTTTTT
CASSLDRVTGELFF
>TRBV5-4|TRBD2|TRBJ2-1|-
TGTGCCAGCAGGTCCGGGACTAGCGGATCTAACAATGAGCAGTTCTTC
CASRSGTSGSNNEQFF
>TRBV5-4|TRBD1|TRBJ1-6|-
TGTGCCAGCAGCACAGGGACAGGGGCGAGGTATTCACCCCTCCACTTT
CASSTGTGARYSPLHF
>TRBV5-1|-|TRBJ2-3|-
TGCGCCAGCAGCTTGGGGTGGGGCCTCACAGATACGCAGTATTTT
CASSLGWGLTDTQYF
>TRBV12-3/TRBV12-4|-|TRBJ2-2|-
TGTGCCAGCAGTCCCGGCAGGGCCGGGGAGCTGTTTTTT
CASSPGRAGELFF
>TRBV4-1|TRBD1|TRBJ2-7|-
TGCGCCAGCAGCCAAGGACAGGGCTCCTACGAGCAGTACTTC
CASSQGQGSYEQYF
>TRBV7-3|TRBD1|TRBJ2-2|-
TGTGCCAGCAGCTTACAGGGGGAACCCGGGGAGCTGTTTTTT
CASSLQGEPGELFF
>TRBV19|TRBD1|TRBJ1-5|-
TGTGCCAGTACCTCAGGACAGGGCAGGAGTAGTCAGCCCCAGCATTTT
CASTSGQGRSSQPQHF
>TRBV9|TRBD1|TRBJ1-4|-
TGTGCCAGCAGCCTTGGGACAGGAAGTTCGGAAAAACTGTTTTTT
CASSLGTGSSEKLFF
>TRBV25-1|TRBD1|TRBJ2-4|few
TGTGCCAGCAGTGAATCGGGGACAGGGGCCAGGAACATTCAGTACTTC
CASSESGTGARNIQYF
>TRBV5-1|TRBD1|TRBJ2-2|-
TGCGCCAGCAGCACGGGTGACAGGGACACCGGGGAGCTGTTTTTT
CASSTGDRDTGELFF
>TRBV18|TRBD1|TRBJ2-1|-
TGTGCCAGCTCACCGAAGCAGGGGGCTGGTGAGCAGTTCTTC
CASSPKQGAGEQFF
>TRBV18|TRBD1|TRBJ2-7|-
TGTGCCAGCTCACAGGGACAGGGATATGGCGAGCAGTACTTC
CASSQGQGYGEQYF
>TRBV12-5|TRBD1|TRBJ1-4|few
TGTGCTAGTGGTTCCTTCGGGACAGGGTATGAAAAACTGTTTTTT
CASGSFGTGYEKLFF
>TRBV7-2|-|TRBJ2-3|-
TGTGCCAGCAGCAATCGACAGCTCACAGATACGCAGTATTTT
CASSNRQLTDTQYF
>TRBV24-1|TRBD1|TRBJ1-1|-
TGTGCCACCAGTGTGAGACAGGGGAGATCCACTGAAGCTTTCTTT
CATSVRQGRSTEAFF
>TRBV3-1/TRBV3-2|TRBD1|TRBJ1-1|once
TGTGCCAGCAGCTCTAAGACAGGGTCTTTCTTT
CASSSKTGSFF
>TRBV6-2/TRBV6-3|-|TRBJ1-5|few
TGTGCCAGCAGTTACTCGAGCGCTCTGAGCAATCAGCCCCAGCATTTT
CASSYSSALSNQPQHF
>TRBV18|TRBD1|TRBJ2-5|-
TGTGCCAGCTCTCGGACAGGGGCAGAGACCCAGTACTTC
CASSRTGAETQYF
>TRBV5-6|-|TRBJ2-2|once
TGTGCCAGCAGCTCCCGACAGAACACCGGGGAGCTGTTTTTT
CASSSRQNTGELFF
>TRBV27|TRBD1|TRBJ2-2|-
TGTGCCAGCAGTTTATATGAGGGGGCGGGCACCGGGGAGCTGTTTTTT
CASSLYEGAGTGELFF
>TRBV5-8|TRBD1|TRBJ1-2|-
TGTGCCAGCAGCAGGGACAGAGATTATGGCTACACCTTC
CASSRDRDYGYTF
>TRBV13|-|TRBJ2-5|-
TGTGCCAGCAGCAAATCTCTGGAGACCCAGTACTTC
CASSKSLETQYF
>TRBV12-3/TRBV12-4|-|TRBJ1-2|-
TGTGCCAGCAGTCCCCGACAAGCCCCGAACGCCTTC
CASSPRQAPNAF
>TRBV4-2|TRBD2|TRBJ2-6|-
TGTGCCAGCAGCCAAGGTACGGGGGGGCCGACTGGGGCCAACGTCCTGACTTTC
CASSQGTGGPTGANVLTF
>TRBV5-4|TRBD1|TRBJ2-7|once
TGTGCCAGCAGCTCCCGGGACAGGAGCTCCTACGAGCAGTGCTTC
CASSSRDRSSYEQCF
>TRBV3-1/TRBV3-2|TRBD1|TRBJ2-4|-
TGTGCCAGCAGCCAAGAGTACTTAGGACAGGCGAACCTAGCCAAAAACATTCAGTACTTC
CASSQEYLGQANLAKNIQYF
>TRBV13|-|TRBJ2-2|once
TGTGCCAGCAGTATTCTAACGACACTGAACACCGGGGAGCTGTTTTTT
CASSILTTLNTGELFF
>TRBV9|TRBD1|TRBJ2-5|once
TGTGCCAGCAGCATACAGGGGGCCCTGCAAGAGACCCAGTACTTC
CASSIQGALQETQYF
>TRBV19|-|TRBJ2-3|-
TGTGCCAGCCGCCTGCGCGGTGCCGTCGATCCAGATACGCAGTATTTT
CASRLRGAVDPDTQYF
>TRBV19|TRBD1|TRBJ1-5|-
TGTGCCAGTAGTCCCCAGGGACAGTATAGCAATCAGCCCCAGCATTTT
CASSPQGQYSNQPQHF
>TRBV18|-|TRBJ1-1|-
TGTGCCAGCCCTCGGGGACCCGGACAGTTAACTGAAGCTTTCTTT
CASPRGPGQLTEAFF
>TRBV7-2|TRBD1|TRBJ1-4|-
TGTGCCAGCAGCTCTCGACAGGGAATTAATGAAAAACTGTTTTTT
CASSSRQGINEKLFF
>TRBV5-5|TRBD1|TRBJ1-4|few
TGTGCCAGCAATCAGTTGCCGGGACAGAAAACTGAAAAACTGTTTTTT
CASNQLPGQKTEKLFF
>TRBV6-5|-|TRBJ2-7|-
TGTGCCAGCAGGTGGGGGGTCGAGCAGTACTTC
CASRWGVEQYF
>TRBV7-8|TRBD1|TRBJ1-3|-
TGTGCCAGCAGCTTAGCAGGACAGGCTGGAAACACCATATATTTT
CASSLAGQAGNTIYF
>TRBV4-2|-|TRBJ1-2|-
TGTGCCAGCAGCCAAGTCTGGCGGGATCCGGCTGGCTACACCTTC
CASSQVWRDPAGYTF
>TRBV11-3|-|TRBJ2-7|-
TGTGCCAGAAAGGAGGGAGTCGAGCAGTACTTC
CARKEGVEQYF
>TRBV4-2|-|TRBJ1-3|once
TGTGCCAGCAGCCAAGATAGGTCCCGGGGCTCTGGAAACACCATATATTTT
CASSQDRSRGSGNTIYF
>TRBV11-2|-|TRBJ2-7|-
TGTGCCAGCAGCTTAGGTGTAGCGAGGTACGAGCAGTACTTC
CASSLGVARYEQYF
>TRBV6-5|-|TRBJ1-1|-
TGTGCCAGCATCCCCCCCCAGGGGCGGACTGAAGCTTTCTTT
CASIPPQGRTEAFF
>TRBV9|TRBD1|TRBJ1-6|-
TGTGCCAGCAGCGCCCTGACAGGGGTGAATTCACCCCTCCACTTT
CASSALTGVNSPLHF